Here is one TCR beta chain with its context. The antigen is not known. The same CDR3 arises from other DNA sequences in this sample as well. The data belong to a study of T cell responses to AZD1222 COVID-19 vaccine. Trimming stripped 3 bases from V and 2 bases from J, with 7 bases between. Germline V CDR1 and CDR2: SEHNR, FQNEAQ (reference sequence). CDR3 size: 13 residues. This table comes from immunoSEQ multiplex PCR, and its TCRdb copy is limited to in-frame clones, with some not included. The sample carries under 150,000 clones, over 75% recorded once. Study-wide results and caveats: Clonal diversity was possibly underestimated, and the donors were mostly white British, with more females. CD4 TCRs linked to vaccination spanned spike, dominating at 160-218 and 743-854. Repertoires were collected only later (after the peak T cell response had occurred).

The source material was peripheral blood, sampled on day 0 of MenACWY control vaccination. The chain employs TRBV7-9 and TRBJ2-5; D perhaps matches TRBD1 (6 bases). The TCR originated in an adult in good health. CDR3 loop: CASSFDRQETQYF. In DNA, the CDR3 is TGTGCCAGCAGCTTTGACAGGCAAGAGACCCAGTACTTC.